The following is a T cell receptor beta chain sequence with its context. The data stem from a study of control samples from healthy donors and cancer patients. TCRdb's table, derived via immunoSEQ multiplex PCR, lists solely in-frame clones and lacks some. The table includes around 130,000 clones, approximately 90% detected once. This CDR3 is built from 15 residues. Germline loops: CDR1 MNHEY, CDR2 SVGAGI. V lost 6 bases, J lost 7 bases, and 11 bases stayed unmatched. This receptor was identified in a man aged 30-40 years in good health. The chain has TRBV6-5 and TRBJ2-2, with 7 bases lining up with TRBD1. The sequencing input was blood. This CDR3 reads CASSFRQGEGGELFF. CDR3 DNA sequence: TGTGCCAGCAGCTTCAGACAGGGAGAAGGCGGGGAGCTGTTTTTT.